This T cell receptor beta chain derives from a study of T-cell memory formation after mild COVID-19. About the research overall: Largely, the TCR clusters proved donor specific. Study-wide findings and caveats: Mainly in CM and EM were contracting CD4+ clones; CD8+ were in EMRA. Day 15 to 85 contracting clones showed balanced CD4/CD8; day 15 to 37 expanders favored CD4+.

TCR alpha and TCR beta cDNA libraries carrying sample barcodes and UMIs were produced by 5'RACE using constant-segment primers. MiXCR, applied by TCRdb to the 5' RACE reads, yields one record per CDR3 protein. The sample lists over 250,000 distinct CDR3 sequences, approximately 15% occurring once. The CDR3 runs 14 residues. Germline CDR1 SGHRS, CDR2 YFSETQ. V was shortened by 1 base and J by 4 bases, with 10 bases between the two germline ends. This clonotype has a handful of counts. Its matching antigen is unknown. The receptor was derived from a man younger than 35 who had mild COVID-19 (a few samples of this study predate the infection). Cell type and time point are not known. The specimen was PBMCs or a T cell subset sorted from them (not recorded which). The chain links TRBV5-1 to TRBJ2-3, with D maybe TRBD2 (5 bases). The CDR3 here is CASSLQEGPDTQYF. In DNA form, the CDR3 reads TGCGCCAGCAGCTTGCAAGAGGGCCCAGATACGCAGTATTTT.